The rows below give T cell receptor beta chains drawn from one sample of a study of PD-1 blockade in classical Hodgkin lymphoma. Data came from immunoSEQ multiplex PCR; TCRdb stores just in-frame clones and leaves some out. The sample includes 12,000 or so clones, 85% of them seen just once. Source: CD8+ T cells from blood, taken before the fourth cycle of nivolumab. The receptors were sampled from a human donor with classical Hodgkin lymphoma. The donor label of this sample is uncertain. CDR3s include the opening cysteine and the closing phenylalanine or tryptophan. A D gene is named only where the DNA matches it firmly. Clone size is shown for a subset of rows, as once, few, many or a class of expanded clone.

v_gene: TRBV19; abundance: NA; j_gene: TRBJ2-1; d_gene: TRBD1; CDR3nt: TGTGCCAGCGAGGACAGGGGCCTGTTTGATGAGCAGTTCTTC; CDR3aa: CASEDRGLFDEQFF
v_gene: TRBV25-1; abundance: NA; j_gene: TRBJ1-2; d_gene: NA; CDR3nt: TGTGCCAGCAGTGATTTAGAGAATGGCTACACCTTC; CDR3aa: CASSDLENGYTF
v_gene: TRBV7-2; abundance: NA; j_gene: TRBJ2-1; d_gene: TRBD2; CDR3nt: TGTGCCAGCAGACCCGGGACTAGCGCTTACAATGAGCAGTTCTTC; CDR3aa: CASRPGTSAYNEQFF
v_gene: TRBV5-4; abundance: NA; j_gene: TRBJ2-2; d_gene: TRBD2; CDR3nt: TGTGCCAGCAGCCCCGCAGCGGGAGTCGGGGAGCTGTTTTTT; CDR3aa: CASSPAAGVGELFF
v_gene: TRBV7-6; abundance: NA; j_gene: TRBJ2-2; d_gene: TRBD2; CDR3nt: TGTGCCAGCAGTAAACTAGCGGGGGATACCGGGGAGCTGTTTTTT; CDR3aa: CASSKLAGDTGELFF
v_gene: TRBV11-1; abundance: NA; j_gene: TRBJ1-5; d_gene: TRBD1; CDR3nt: TGTGCCAGCAGCTTAAGTACAGGGGTTGGTCAGCCCCAGCATTTT; CDR3aa: CASSLSTGVGQPQHF
v_gene: TRBV27; abundance: NA; j_gene: TRBJ2-7; d_gene: TRBD2; CDR3nt: TGTGCCAGCAGTTTACTGACTAGCGGGAGTGGTTACGAGCAGTACTTC; CDR3aa: CASSLLTSGSGYEQYF
v_gene: TRBV13; abundance: NA; j_gene: TRBJ2-1; d_gene: TRBD2; CDR3nt: TGTGCCAGCAGCTTAAGAGGGGAGGGGCAGGATGAGCAGTTCTTC; CDR3aa: CASSLRGEGQDEQFF
v_gene: TRBV9; abundance: medium-sized; j_gene: TRBJ2-2; d_gene: NA; CDR3nt: TGTGCCAGCAGCACAGGGAGCCTATCTAACACCGGGGAGCTGTTTTTT; CDR3aa: CASSTGSLSNTGELFF
v_gene: TRBV5-5; abundance: NA; j_gene: TRBJ1-1; d_gene: NA; CDR3nt: TGTGCCAGCAGCTTCGAGGGACCGAACACTGAAGCTTTCTTT; CDR3aa: CASSFEGPNTEAFF
v_gene: TRBV10-3; abundance: NA; j_gene: TRBJ1-2; d_gene: TRBD1; CDR3nt: TGTGCCATCACAATCTACAGGGGCGAAGGCTACACCTTC; CDR3aa: CAITIYRGEGYTF
v_gene: TRBV4-3; abundance: NA; j_gene: TRBJ2-2; d_gene: NA; CDR3nt: TGCGCCAGCAGCCAAGATCCAGGTAGCCCCGGGGAGCTGTTTTTT; CDR3aa: CASSQDPGSPGELFF
v_gene: TRBV30; abundance: few; j_gene: TRBJ1-2; d_gene: NA; CDR3nt: TGTGCCTGGAGCGCAGTAACAGCTGGCTACACCTTC; CDR3aa: CAWSAVTAGYTF
v_gene: TRBV5-1; abundance: few; j_gene: TRBJ2-7; d_gene: NA; CDR3nt: TGCGCCAGCAGCACTGGAGGGGGACAGGAGCAGTACTTC; CDR3aa: CASSTGGGQEQYF
v_gene: TRBV6-5; abundance: NA; j_gene: TRBJ2-1; d_gene: NA; CDR3nt: TGTGCCACCACCGGAGAAGGCTACAATGAGCAGTTCTTC; CDR3aa: CATTGEGYNEQFF
v_gene: TRBV7-2; abundance: once; j_gene: TRBJ2-1; d_gene: NA; CDR3nt: TGTGCCAGCAGCTCGAACAATGAGCAGTTCTTC; CDR3aa: CASSSNNEQFF
v_gene: TRBV28; abundance: NA; j_gene: TRBJ2-7; d_gene: NA; CDR3nt: TGTGCCAGCAGTTTCTCCTACGAGCAGTACTTC; CDR3aa: CASSFSYEQYF
v_gene: TRBV11-2; abundance: NA; j_gene: TRBJ1-6; d_gene: TRBD1; CDR3nt: TGTGCCAGCAGCCCGCGGGACAGGGAAAATTCACCCCTCCACTTT; CDR3aa: CASSPRDRENSPLHF
v_gene: TRBV30; abundance: NA; j_gene: TRBJ2-1; d_gene: NA; CDR3nt: TGTGCCTTGGAGTACGGGAGCGATGAGCAGTTCTTC; CDR3aa: CALEYGSDEQFF
v_gene: TRBV4-1; abundance: once; j_gene: TRBJ2-1; d_gene: NA; CDR3nt: TGCGCCAGCAGCCAAGGGCTCGGGAACAATGAGCAGTTCTTC; CDR3aa: CASSQGLGNNEQFF
v_gene: TRBV5-1; abundance: once; j_gene: TRBJ2-3; d_gene: NA; CDR3nt: TGCGCCAGCAGCTCCGCGGAAAGGACAGATACGCAGTATTTT; CDR3aa: CASSSAERTDTQYF
v_gene: TRBV5-1; abundance: NA; j_gene: TRBJ2-2; d_gene: NA; CDR3nt: TGCGCCAGCAGCTTGTATCCCGGGGAGCTGTTTTTT; CDR3aa: CASSLYPGELFF
v_gene: TRBV5-6; abundance: NA; j_gene: TRBJ1-1; d_gene: NA; CDR3nt: TGTGCCAGCAGCCGGACGAACACTGAAGCTTTCTTT; CDR3aa: CASSRTNTEAFF
v_gene: TRBV7-2; abundance: NA; j_gene: TRBJ1-1; d_gene: NA; CDR3nt: TGTGCCAGCAGCTTAGAGGGCGCTGAAGCTTTCTTT; CDR3aa: CASSLEGAEAFF
v_gene: TRBV11-3; abundance: NA; j_gene: TRBJ1-1; d_gene: NA; CDR3nt: TGTGCCAGCAGCCCAACCGGGAACACTGAAGCTTTCTTT; CDR3aa: CASSPTGNTEAFF
v_gene: TRBV29-1; abundance: few; j_gene: TRBJ1-2; d_gene: NA; CDR3nt: TGCAGCGTTGAAGATCGGTCAGGCCTTCTTAGCTATGGCTACACCTTC; CDR3aa: CSVEDRSGLLSYGYTF
v_gene: TRBV29-1; abundance: NA; j_gene: TRBJ2-7; d_gene: TRBD2; CDR3nt: TGCAGCGTCACTAGCGGGGTTTCCTACGAGCAGTACTTC; CDR3aa: CSVTSGVSYEQYF
v_gene: TRBV2; abundance: once; j_gene: TRBJ2-7; d_gene: NA; CDR3nt: TGTGCCAGCAGGATACAACAGGGTAGGGGCTACGAGCAGTACTTC; CDR3aa: CASRIQQGRGYEQYF
v_gene: TRBV29-1; abundance: NA; j_gene: TRBJ2-5; d_gene: NA; CDR3nt: TGCAGCGTTGTGGGGGGACAGACGCAAGAGACCCAGTACTTC; CDR3aa: CSVVGGQTQETQYF
v_gene: TRBV11-2; abundance: NA; j_gene: TRBJ2-7; d_gene: TRBD2; CDR3nt: TGTGCCAGCAGCTTAGTTAGCGGGAGGTCCTACGAGCAGTACTTC; CDR3aa: CASSLVSGRSYEQYF
v_gene: TRBV27; abundance: NA; j_gene: TRBJ2-7; d_gene: TRBD1; CDR3nt: TGTGCCAGCAGTTTTGACCCGACAGGGGCCACCTACGAGCAGTACTTC; CDR3aa: CASSFDPTGATYEQYF
v_gene: TRBV18; abundance: NA; j_gene: TRBJ2-7; d_gene: NA; CDR3nt: TGTGCCAGCTCACCGGGGGGTTCCTACGAGCAGTACTTC; CDR3aa: CASSPGGSYEQYF
v_gene: TRBV10-3; abundance: NA; j_gene: TRBJ2-7; d_gene: NA; CDR3nt: TGTGCCATCAGTGAGTCTGGGGGCCACGAGCAGTACTTC; CDR3aa: CAISESGGHEQYF
v_gene: TRBV6-6; abundance: NA; j_gene: TRBJ2-3; d_gene: NA; CDR3nt: TGTGCCAGCAGTTCCTGGGGTATAGATACGCAGTATTTT; CDR3aa: CASSSWGIDTQYF
v_gene: TRBV28; abundance: NA; j_gene: TRBJ2-7; d_gene: TRBD1; CDR3nt: TGTGCCAGCAGTTACAGGGGCCCTAAGGATGGGGAGCAGTACTTC; CDR3aa: CASSYRGPKDGEQYF
v_gene: TRBV7-2; abundance: NA; j_gene: TRBJ2-5; d_gene: NA; CDR3nt: TGTGCCAGCAGCTTTCTGGCGGGCCAAGAGACCCAGTACTTC; CDR3aa: CASSFLAGQETQYF
v_gene: TRBV27; abundance: NA; j_gene: TRBJ1-3; d_gene: NA; CDR3nt: TGTGCCAGCGGTCGGACTCCAAACTCTGGAAACACCATATATTTT; CDR3aa: CASGRTPNSGNTIYF
v_gene: TRBV7-7; abundance: NA; j_gene: TRBJ2-3; d_gene: NA; CDR3nt: TGTGCCAGCAGCGCGGGACGGGGATTGGGGGATACGCAGTATTTT; CDR3aa: CASSAGRGLGDTQYF
v_gene: TRBV5-1; abundance: NA; j_gene: TRBJ1-2; d_gene: NA; CDR3nt: TGCGCCAGCAGCGGATCGAGGGACGGCTACACCTTC; CDR3aa: CASSGSRDGYTF
v_gene: TRBV28; abundance: NA; j_gene: TRBJ2-7; d_gene: TRBD1; CDR3nt: TGTGCCAGCAGATATACAGACAGGGAATACGAGCAGTACTTC; CDR3aa: CASRYTDREYEQYF
v_gene: TRBV29-1; abundance: NA; j_gene: TRBJ2-1; d_gene: NA; CDR3nt: TGCAGCGTTGTCCTGGCTAGATCAAGCTCCTACAATGAGCAGTTCTTC; CDR3aa: CSVVLARSSSYNEQFF
v_gene: TRBV10-3; abundance: NA; j_gene: TRBJ2-1; d_gene: TRBD2; CDR3nt: TGTGCCACTAGGGGGACTAGCGGGAGTCCTGAGCAGTTCTTC; CDR3aa: CATRGTSGSPEQFF
v_gene: TRBV27; abundance: NA; j_gene: TRBJ2-7; d_gene: TRBD2; CDR3nt: TGTGCCAGCAGTAGTACGCTAGCGGGTGGGGAGCAGTACTTC; CDR3aa: CASSSTLAGGEQYF
v_gene: TRBV7-7; abundance: few; j_gene: TRBJ2-2; d_gene: NA; CDR3nt: TGTGCTAGCAGCCCAGTACCTGGCCCCGGGGAGCTGTTTTTT; CDR3aa: CASSPVPGPGELFF
v_gene: TRBV6-1; abundance: NA; j_gene: TRBJ1-1; d_gene: NA; CDR3nt: TGTGCCAGCAGTGAACAGGGAACGGGGGCTTTCTTT; CDR3aa: CASSEQGTGAFF
v_gene: TRBV14; abundance: NA; j_gene: TRBJ2-1; d_gene: NA; CDR3nt: TGTGCCAGCAGCCAAGGGGGTTCGCTAGCGCACAATGAGCAGTTCTTC; CDR3aa: CASSQGGSLAHNEQFF
v_gene: TRBV30; abundance: NA; j_gene: TRBJ1-2; d_gene: NA; CDR3nt: TGTGCCTGGGCGATAGGGGCGAGCGGCTACACCTTC; CDR3aa: CAWAIGASGYTF
v_gene: TRBV2; abundance: NA; j_gene: TRBJ2-2; d_gene: NA; CDR3nt: TGTGCCAGCAGTAGCGAGAACACCGGGGAGCTGTTTTTT; CDR3aa: CASSSENTGELFF
v_gene: TRBV30; abundance: NA; j_gene: TRBJ1-2; d_gene: NA; CDR3nt: TGTGCCTGGAGTGGAGGGAATCGCTATGGCTACACCTTC; CDR3aa: CAWSGGNRYGYTF
v_gene: TRBV27; abundance: NA; j_gene: TRBJ1-2; d_gene: NA; CDR3nt: TGTGCCAGCAGTGTAGGGGTGAGCTATGGCTACACCTTC; CDR3aa: CASSVGVSYGYTF
v_gene: TRBV19; abundance: NA; j_gene: TRBJ2-7; d_gene: NA; CDR3nt: TGTGCCAGTAGTGCCACCGGCGTATACGAGCAGTACTTC; CDR3aa: CASSATGVYEQYF
v_gene: TRBV28; abundance: NA; j_gene: TRBJ1-2; d_gene: NA; CDR3nt: TGTGCCAGCAGTCAGGGTGGTGGCTACACCTTC; CDR3aa: CASSQGGGYTF
v_gene: TRBV11-3; abundance: NA; j_gene: TRBJ2-1; d_gene: NA; CDR3nt: TGTGCCAGCAGTTCCCGAGTGAGCGCCTACAATGAGCAGTTCTTC; CDR3aa: CASSSRVSAYNEQFF
v_gene: TRBV7-8; abundance: NA; j_gene: TRBJ2-3; d_gene: TRBD2; CDR3nt: TGTGCCAGCAGCTCCTGGGGGCGGGAGGACACCGATACGCAGTATTTT; CDR3aa: CASSSWGREDTDTQYF
v_gene: TRBV7-6; abundance: NA; j_gene: TRBJ2-6; d_gene: NA; CDR3nt: TGTGCCAGCAGCCCTTTCTCTGGGGCCAACGTCCTGACTTTC; CDR3aa: CASSPFSGANVLTF
v_gene: TRBV4-3; abundance: NA; j_gene: TRBJ1-1; d_gene: NA; CDR3nt: TGCGCCAGCAGCCAAGGTAAGGAAGGAAGGGAAGCTTTCTTT; CDR3aa: CASSQGKEGREAFF
v_gene: TRBV28; abundance: NA; j_gene: TRBJ2-2; d_gene: TRBD2; CDR3nt: TGTGCCAGCAGCTTTGGGAGCGGCGGGAGGAGGAGCGGGGAGCTGTTTTTT; CDR3aa: CASSFGSGGRRSGELFF
v_gene: TRBV25-1; abundance: NA; j_gene: TRBJ1-1; d_gene: TRBD1; CDR3nt: TGTGCCAGCAGTGAATATGAGGACAGGTATACGAACACTGAAGCTTTCTTT; CDR3aa: CASSEYEDRYTNTEAFF
v_gene: TRBV19; abundance: NA; j_gene: TRBJ2-1; d_gene: NA; CDR3nt: TGTGCCAGTAGTGGTAGCGGAAGCTCCTACAATGAGCAGTTCTTC; CDR3aa: CASSGSGSSYNEQFF